This TCR beta chain was found in a study of CD4 T cell repertoires and nickel (dated by TCRdb to the early 2020s). V gives up 1 base and J gives up 3 bases, and the segment between their germline ends measures 6 bases. There are 13 amino acids in the CDR3, from cysteine to phenylalanine inclusive. CDR3 DNA is the only sequence kept; it has 39 bases, read in frame from the first base. The germline V gene supplies CDR1 SGHDN and CDR2 FVKESK. Libraries were constructed by RT-PCR. The instrument was an Illumina MiSeq. The public reads were quality trimmed at Q25 with fastp and then assembled into clones with MiXCR by TCRdb, keeping productive beta chains. Here each entry gathers all rows of one CDR3 protein and keeps the most common genes and DNA. The sample table lists 500 to 800 distinct CDR3 sequences, approximately 44% of them with a count of one. The ten largest clones capture about 15% of the sample.

As to this clonotype: The target of this receptor is not known. Qualities for individual bases were not recorded, and no much larger clone is one base off.

The sequence is built from TRBV14 and TRBJ1-1; no D gene can be assigned with confidence. Sample: CD4+ T cells from blood, not recorded whether cultured. This sequence originates from a human donor in a nickel allergy study, with or without nickel allergy (not recorded which). It is not recorded whether this sample comes from one donor or several. The sequence in DNA is TGTGCCAGCAGCCAAGGTCTGGACACTGAAGCTTTCTTT. Its translation is CASSQGLDTEAFF. The entire variable domain, with the stretches around the CDR3 drawn from the reference TRBV14 and TRBJ1-1 proteins, is EAGVTQFPSHSVIEKGQTVTLRCDPISGHDNLYWYRRVMGKEIKFLLHFVKESKQDESGMPNNRFLAERTGGTYSTLKVQPAELEDSGVYFCASSQGLDTEAFFGQGTRLTVV.